The 5 T cell receptor beta chains below were found in one sample sequenced in a study of cytotoxic CD8 clonotypes in ibrutinib-treated CLL. The assay was immunoSEQ multiplex PCR, and TCRdb's table has in-frame clones only and misses some. The sample consists of about 40,000 clones, 55% to 75% of them appearing once. Material: PBMCs, obtained at disease progression, from a patient treated with ibrutinib. Receptor source: a human donor with chronic lymphocytic leukemia.

The chain employs TRBV18 and TRBJ2-6; the D gene is possibly TRBD2 (5 bases). Germline lookup yields CDR1 KGHSH and CDR2 LQKENI. CDR3 length equals 15 residues. V shed 6 bases and J shed 1 base, with 10 bases lying between them. Here the CDR3 reads CASSWERSGANVLTF. CDR3 in DNA: TGTGCCAGCTCGTGGGAGAGGTCTGGGGCCAACGTCCTGACTTTC.

This chain joins TRBV11-2 and TRBJ1-2; 7 nucleotides agree with TRBD1. The junction had 9 bases not matched to a gene; V was cut back by 5 bases and J by 9 bases. CDR1 is SGHAT, CDR2 FQNNGV, per germline. The CDR3 consists of 13 residues. DNA for the CDR3: TGTGCCAGCAGCCCGCAGACAGGGCCCAGCTACACCTTC. This sequence encodes CASSPQTGPSYTF.

The J gene is TRBJ2-1, the V gene TRBV7-9; D gene uncertain. Germline V gene data show CDR1 as SEHNR and CDR2 as FQNEAQ (reference sequence). The CDR3 contains 11 residues. V shed 4 bases and J shed 9 bases, with 7 bases lying between them. The CDR3: CASSSYGEQFF. The CDR3 nucleotides are TGTGCCAGCAGCTCTTACGGTGAGCAGTTCTTC. The full variable domain, with the rest looked up from reference TRBV7-9 and TRBJ2-1, is DTGVSQNPRHKITKRGQNVTFRCDPISEHNRLYWYRQTLGQGPEFLTYFQNEAQLEKSRLLSDRFSAERPKGSFSTLEIQRTEQGDSAMYLCASSSYGEQFFGPGTRLTVL.

This rearrangement joins TRBV27 to TRBJ2-2; no clear D gene. V shed 6 bases and J shed 3 bases, with 5 bases lying between them. The CDR3 length is 12 residues. Germline CDR1 MNHEY, CDR2 SMNVEV (reference sequence). This chain's CDR3 is CASSRDTGELFF. The CDR3 DNA reads as TGTGCCAGCAGCCGGGACACCGGGGAGCTGTTTTTT.

The chain combines TRBV27 with TRBJ1-2; TRBD1 matches at 10 bases. Germline assignment: CDR1 MNHEY and CDR2 SMNVEV (reference sequence). V trimming: 4 bases; J trimming: 4 bases; junction bases outside the gene matches: 6. The CDR3 runs to 15 residues. CDR3 protein: CASSWGQGTLYGYTF. CDR3 sequence (DNA): TGTGCCAGCAGTTGGGGACAGGGGACCCTCTATGGCTACACCTTC.